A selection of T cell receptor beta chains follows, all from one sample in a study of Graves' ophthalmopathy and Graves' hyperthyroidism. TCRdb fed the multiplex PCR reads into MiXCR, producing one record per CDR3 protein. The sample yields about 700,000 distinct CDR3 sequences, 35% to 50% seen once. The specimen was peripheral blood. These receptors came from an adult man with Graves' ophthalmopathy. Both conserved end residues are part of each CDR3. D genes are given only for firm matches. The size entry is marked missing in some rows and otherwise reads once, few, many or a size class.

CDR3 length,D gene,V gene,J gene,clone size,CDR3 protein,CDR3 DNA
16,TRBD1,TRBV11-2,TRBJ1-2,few,CASSLLQGAKIYGYTF,TGTGCCAGCAGCTTACTTCAGGGGGCTAAGATTTATGGCTACACCTTC
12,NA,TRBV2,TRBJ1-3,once,CAGSERGNTIYF,TGTGCCGGCAGTGAGCGGGGAAACACCATATATTTT
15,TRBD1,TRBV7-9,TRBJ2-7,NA,CASSSSGTGPYEQYF,TGTGCCAGCAGCTCCTCCGGGACAGGGCCCTACGAGCAGTACTTC
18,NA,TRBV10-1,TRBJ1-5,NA,CASSHAYIQRRRNQPQHF,TGCGCCAGCAGCCATGCATACATACAGAGGCGCCGCAATCAGCCCCAGCATTTT
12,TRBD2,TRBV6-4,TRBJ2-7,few,CASSYGGGEQYF,TGTGCCAGCAGTTACGGGGGAGGGGAGCAGTACTTC
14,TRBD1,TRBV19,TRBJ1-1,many,CASSADRENTEAFF,TGTGCCAGTAGTGCCGACAGGGAGAACACTGAAGCTTTCTTT
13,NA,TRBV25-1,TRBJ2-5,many,CASSEAYGETQYF,TGTGCCAGCAGTGAGGCGTATGGAGAGACCCAGTACTTC
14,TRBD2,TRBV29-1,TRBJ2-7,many,CSVLVASGYYEQYF,TGCAGCGTCCTGGTCGCTAGCGGCTACTACGAGCAGTACTTC
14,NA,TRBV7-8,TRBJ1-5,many,CASSYGSTESAQHF,TGTGCCAGCAGTTACGGGAGTACCGAATCGGCCCAGCATTTT
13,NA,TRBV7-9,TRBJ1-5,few,CASSLAYGQPQHF,TGTGCCAGCAGCTTAGCTTACGGTCAGCCCCAGCATTTT
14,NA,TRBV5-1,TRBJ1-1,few,CASSSSTGGTEAFF,TGCGCCAGCAGCTCTTCGACGGGCGGCACTGAAGCTTTCTTT
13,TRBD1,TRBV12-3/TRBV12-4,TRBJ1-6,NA,CASSWNRGSPLHF,TGTGCCAGCAGTTGGAACAGGGGCTCACCCCTCCACTTT
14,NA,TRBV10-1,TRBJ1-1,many,CASSEGGPRTEAFF,TGCGCCAGCAGTGAGGGGGGGCCGAGGACTGAAGCTTTCTTT
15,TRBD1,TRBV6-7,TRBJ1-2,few,CASSYSRTGNYGYTF,TGTGCCAGCAGTTACTCCCGGACAGGGAACTATGGCTACACCTTC
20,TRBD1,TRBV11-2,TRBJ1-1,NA,CASSLLYTAGYSQGDTEAFF,TGTGCCAGCAGCTTACTGTATACGGCAGGATATTCTCAGGGGGACACTGAAGCTTTCTTT
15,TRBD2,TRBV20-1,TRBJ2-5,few,CSASLSGRVHETQYF,TGCAGTGCTAGTCTTAGCGGGAGGGTCCATGAGACCCAGTACTTC
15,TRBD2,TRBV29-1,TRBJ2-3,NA,CSVDGSGSSADTQYF,TGCAGCGTTGATGGTAGCGGGAGTAGCGCAGATACGCAGTATTTT
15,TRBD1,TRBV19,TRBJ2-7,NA,CATGAGTGLSYEQYF,TGTGCCACCGGAGCCGGGACAGGCCTCTCCTACGAGCAGTACTTC
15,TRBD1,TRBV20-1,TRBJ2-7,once,CSASGPGTAAYEQYF,TGCAGTGCTAGCGGCCCCGGGACAGCTGCCTACGAGCAGTACTTC
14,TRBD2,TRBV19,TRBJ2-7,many,CASSKLAGAYEQYF,TGTGCCAGTAGTAAACTAGCGGGAGCCTACGAGCAGTACTTC
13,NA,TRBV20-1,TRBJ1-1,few,CSARETLSPEAFF,TGCAGTGCTAGAGAGACCCTAAGCCCTGAAGCTTTCTTT
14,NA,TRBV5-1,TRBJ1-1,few,CASSFGNMNTEAFF,TGCGCCAGCAGCTTCGGGAACATGAACACTGAAGCTTTCTTT
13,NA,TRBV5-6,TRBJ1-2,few,CASSYSADYGYTF,TGTGCCAGCAGTTACTCCGCAGACTATGGCTACACCTTC
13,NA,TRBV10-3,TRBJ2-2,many,CAISESVPGELFF,TGTGCCATCAGTGAGTCGGTCCCCGGGGAGCTGTTTTTT
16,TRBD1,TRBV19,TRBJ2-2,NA,CASSPRTGGYTGELFF,TGTGCCAGTAGTCCACGGACAGGGGGCTACACCGGGGAGCTGTTTTTT
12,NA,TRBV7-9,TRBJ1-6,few,CASSRQDSPLHF,TGTGCCAGCAGCCGACAGGACTCGCCCCTCCACTTT
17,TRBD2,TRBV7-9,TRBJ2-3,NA,CASSQRLGEGSADTQYF,TGTGCCAGCAGTCAGCGGTTGGGGGAGGGCAGTGCAGATACGCAGTATTTT
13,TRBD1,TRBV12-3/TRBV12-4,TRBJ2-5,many,CASSGQERETQYF,TGTGCCAGCAGTGGACAGGAACGAGAGACCCAGTACTTC
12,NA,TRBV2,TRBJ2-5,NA,CASSRRFETQYF,TGTGCCAGCAGTCGCAGATTTGAGACCCAGTACTTC
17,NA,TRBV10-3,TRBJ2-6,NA,CASRKRLSLSGANVLTF,TGTGCCAGCAGAAAGAGACTTTCACTCTCTGGGGCCAACGTCCTGACTTTC
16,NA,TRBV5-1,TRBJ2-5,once,CASSLSGIQIQETQYF,TGCGCCAGTAGCCTTTCCGGGATCCAAATTCAAGAGACCCAGTACTTC
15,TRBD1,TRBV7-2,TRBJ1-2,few,CASSLKQGATIGYTF,TGTGCCAGCAGCCTTAAACAGGGGGCAACTATCGGCTACACCTTC
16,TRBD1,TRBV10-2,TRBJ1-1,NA,CASSVETGGLATEAFF,TGTGCCAGCAGTGTAGAGACAGGGGGTCTCGCCACTGAAGCTTTCTTT
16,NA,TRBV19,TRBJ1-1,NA,CASSWGEGIRRAEAFF,TGTGCCAGTAGTTGGGGGGAAGGGATCCGTCGCGCTGAAGCTTTCTTT
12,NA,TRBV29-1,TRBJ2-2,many,CSVKENTGELFF,TGCAGCGTTAAAGAGAACACCGGGGAGCTGTTTTTT
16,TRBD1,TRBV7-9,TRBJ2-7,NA,CASSPGGTGVRYEQYF,TGTGCCAGCAGCCCCGGCGGGACAGGGGTTCGCTACGAGCAGTACTTC
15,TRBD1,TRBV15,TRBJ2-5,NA,CATSSRDRGRETQYF,TGTGCCACCAGCAGCCGGGACAGGGGGAGAGAGACCCAGTACTTC
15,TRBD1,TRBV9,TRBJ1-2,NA,CAIFSPGQANYGYTF,TGTGCCATCTTTAGCCCCGGACAGGCTAACTATGGCTACACCTTC
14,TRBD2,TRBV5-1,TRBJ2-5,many,CASSLAGREETQYF,TGTGCCAGCAGCCTAGCGGGGAGGGAGGAGACCCAGTACTTC
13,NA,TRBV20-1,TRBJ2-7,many,CSAVRDFSYEQYF,TGCAGTGCTGTCCGGGACTTCTCCTACGAGCAGTACTTC